This TCR beta chain came from a study of cytomegalovirus exposure and HLA in healthy donors (TCRdb year 2017). About the study as a whole: The 500 to 800 repertoires of the first cohort and the roughly 120 validation repertoires were produced on the same platform, according to a later analysis. Along with the approximately 620-subject first cohort, a separate validation cohort of about 110 different subjects was used. To predict cytomegalovirus infection status, the study combined high-throughput TCR immunosequencing, statistical association of individual TCRs with disease status, and machine learning. The aim of the study was to test whether cataloging public T cell receptors could identify signatures of past pathogen exposure. Here is what the overall study found, with its caveats: The authors suggested that the approach could potentially be extended to other disease states and immunological phenotypes. Most TCR sequences were seen in very few donors, while some public TCRs were found in many individuals. A later analysis had no HLA typing for the validation cohort, so co-occurrence there was scored across all 130 or so repertoires. The study gave a list of under 200 TCR beta chains associated with cytomegalovirus. In a later analysis, TCRs clustered in the first cohort were found to also tend to co-occur in the 120 or so validation repertoires, with over 90% of cluster scores above 0. A few of the identified cytomegalovirus-associated TCR beta chains were confirmed in vitro to be specific for cytomegalovirus antigens. Cytomegalovirus status was reported to be diagnosed by the classifier with high specificity and sensitivity in both the original and validation cohorts.

The germline V gene supplies CDR1 SGHRS and CDR2 YFSETQ. From V the trimming removes 4 bases and from J it removes 4 bases, while the gene matches leave 3 bases of the junction unaccounted for. From the cysteine up to the phenylalanine, the CDR3 has a length of 15 residues. The read is trimmed to its CDR3 DNA, 45 bases read in frame from base 1. Library preparation was by the immunoSEQ multiplex PCR assay. The authors' analysis ran thus. To diagnose cytomegalovirus status from the catalog of TCR beta chain sequences, a statistical classification framework was built. The clones in this table, taken by TCRdb from immuneACCESS, are in-frame only. Not every clone is retained; where verified, under half of the shortfall comes from an unresolved V gene, and the cause of the rest is unknown. V, J and clone size were drawn from that table, and D and trimming were deduced from the DNA. A total of about 57,000 clones appear in this sample, more than 70% of them only once. The top ten hold around 1.3% of the sample.

Donors formed part of the validation cohort, which comprised 120 subjects and was distinct from the first cohort of roughly 600 subjects. With respect to this clone: Its antigen has not been determined. Base qualities were left out, and no much larger clone turns up one base away.

The sample comprised PBMCs. This chain is built from TRBV5-1 and TRBJ2-2; TRBD1 agrees with 11 junctional bases. This TCR was sampled from a woman in her late teens or twenties in good health and CMV-seronegative. CDR3 sequence: CASSVGQGVTGELFF. The DNA is TGCGCCAGCAGCGTGGGACAGGGGGTCACCGGGGAGCTGTTTTTT.